The T cell receptor beta chain under discussion was sequenced for a study of OX40 agonist ivuxolimab in advanced cancers. Study overall: From roughly 20 to 90 years was the age range, with a mean of about 54 years, and over 70% were male. The eligibility criteria allowed prior anti-PD-1, anti-PD-L1 or anti-CTLA-4 therapy, and around 40% had some.

The cohort excluded patients with autoimmune disease history or systemic immunosuppression. Blood sampling took place at baseline, cycle 4 day 1, and cycle 7 day 1. Assay used: immunoSEQ multiplex PCR; TCRdb lists only in-frame clones, some missing. The data show some 70,000 clones, around 88% seen once. The germline V gene has CDR1 ENHRY and CDR2 SYGVKD. V shed 7 bases and J shed 4 bases, with 19 bases lying between them. The CDR3 has 16 residues. V usage is TRBV10-3 and J usage is TRBJ2-2; D not resolved. The clonotype originates from an adult with an advanced solid tumor such as melanoma, head and neck, liver or kidney cancer. The sample here was CD4+ or CD8+ T cells sorted from blood, taken in a trial of the OX40 agonist ivuxolimab. The CDR3 region is CAITQKQAGSTGELFF. CDR3 DNA sequence: TGTGCCATCACCCAAAAGCAGGCAGGAAGCACCGGGGAGCTGTTTTTT.